These 20 T cell receptor beta chains originate from one sample sequenced in a study of shared clonotypes between healthy human individuals. Method: immunoSEQ multiplex PCR; TCRdb's copy keeps in-frame clones and lacks some. The sample includes about 2.1 million clones, over 85% of them seen just once. As defined, naive CD8 cells were CD45RO-negative and positively selected for CCR7, with terminally differentiated effector memory CD45RA+ cells excluded. The sequencing input was naive CD8+ T cells from PBMCs. These receptors originate from a man between 18 and 29 years old in good health. Some clones in this sample may be carry-over from other donors' samples.

Remarks on this clone: The same CDR3 is also encoded by other DNA sequences in this sample. The rearrangement joins TRBV5-1 to TRBJ2-7; the match to TRBD2 covers 7 bases. Germline assignment: CDR1 SGHRS and CDR2 YFSETQ. After removal of 0 bases from V and 3 bases from J, the junction contained 6 bases not matched to a gene. This CDR3 comprises 15 residues. CDR3 DNA sequence: TGCGCCAGCAGCTTGGGGGCTAGCGGAGGCTACGAGCAGTACTTC. Encoded protein: CASSLGASGGYEQYF. The full variable domain, in which reference TRBV5-1 and TRBJ2-7 provide the parts outside the CDR3, is KAGVTQTPRYLIKTRGQQVTLSCSPISGHRSVSWYQQTPGQGLQFLFEYFSETQRNKGNFPGRFSGRQFSNSRSEMNVSTLELGDSALYLCASSLGASGGYEQYFGPGTRLTVT.

This chain links TRBV6-1 with TRBJ1-5; 8 nucleotides line up with TRBD1. There are 13 residues in the CDR3. Germline CDR1 is MNHNS and CDR2 is SASEGT. J lost 2 bases, V lost 8 bases, and 2 bases had no gene match. The CDR3 coding sequence is TGTGCCAGCCGGGGACAGGGCAATCAGCCCCAGCATTTT. Encoded protein: CASRGQGNQPQHF.

The CDR3 is CASSLGTSPVSDTGELFF. In DNA form, the CDR3 reads TGTGCCAGCAGTCTTGGGACATCCCCAGTTTCTGACACCGGGGAGCTGTTTTTT. The chain uses TRBV27 and TRBJ2-2; TRBD1 is a possible D gene (6 bases). Trimming removed 5 bases from V and 3 bases from J, with 22 bases in between. Germline assignment: CDR1 MNHEY and CDR2 SMNVEV (reference sequence). This CDR3 has 18 residues.

For this clone: Other nucleotide sequences in the sample specify the same CDR3. CDR3 nucleotides: TGTGCCAGCAGCAGGACAGCGTACGAGCAGTACTTC. This sequence encodes CASSRTAYEQYF. The chain employs TRBV28 and TRBJ2-7; a weak D match, TRBD1 (6 bases). CDR3 length: 12 residues. Trimming removed 6 bases from V and 4 bases from J, with 10 bases in between. Germline V gene sequence: CDR1 MDHEN, CDR2 SYDVKM.

This chain joins TRBV28 and TRBJ1-1; no reliable D call. Germline lookup yields CDR1 MDHEN and CDR2 SYDVKM. The CDR3 runs to 14 residues. Trimming left V 3 bases short and J 5 bases short, with 13 bases between. The CDR3 nucleotides are TGTGCCAGCAGTTTGCCCGGGATTGGGACTGAAGCTTTCTTT. Its translation: CASSLPGIGTEAFF.

In this sample, this clone turned up a few times. This chain uses TRBV9 with TRBJ1-3, with unresolved D. The V and J ends lost 0 bases and 0 bases respectively, with 7 bases between them. The CDR3 contains 15 residues. Germline CDR1 is SGDLS and CDR2 is YYNGEE. CDR3 sequence: CASSVGGYSGNTIYF. CDR3 nucleotide sequence: TGTGCCAGCAGCGTAGGGGGATACTCTGGAAACACCATATATTTT.

This chain connects TRBV5-1 to TRBJ1-1, with a possible D match to TRBD1 (5 bases). V lost 0 bases to trimming and J lost 3 bases, with 12 bases between them. CDR3 length: 15 amino acids. In germline, CDR1 is SGHRS, CDR2 YFSETQ. The CDR3 sequence: CASSLGRGIDTEAFF. In DNA form, the CDR3 reads TGCGCCAGCAGCTTGGGGCGGGGCATCGACACTGAAGCTTTCTTT.

This chain joins TRBV27 and TRBJ2-7; possibly TRBD1 for D (5 bases). V gave up 3 bases and J gave up 1 base, with 10 bases separating them. Germline V gives CDR1 MNHEY, CDR2 SMNVEV (reference sequence). This CDR3 is built from 14 residues. The CDR3 coding sequence is TGTGCCAGCAGTTTGACAGAGGAATCCTACGAGCAGTACTTC. The encoded protein is CASSLTEESYEQYF.

This rearrangement joins TRBV5-4 to TRBJ2-7; TRBD2 is a possible D gene (6 bases). CDR1 SGHNT and CDR2 YYREEE come from the germline V gene (reference sequence). Trimming took off 0 bases at V and 3 bases at J, with 13 bases between the two ends. This CDR3 contains 15 residues. The CDR3 loop reads CASSLGRGSGYEQYF. The CDR3 coding sequence is TGTGCCAGCAGCTTGGGGCGGGGCTCGGGCTACGAGCAGTACTTC.

The chain recombines TRBV4-3 with TRBJ2-3; the D is unclear. This CDR3 is built from 17 residues. The ends were cut back, 4 bases at V and 4 bases at J, with 21 bases in the middle. Germline values: CDR1 LGHNA, CDR2 YSLEER. In DNA, the CDR3 is TGCGCCAGCAGCCCGGAGTCTCTCTTGCGAGGAGCAGATACGCAGTATTTT. This gives the protein CASSPESLLRGADTQYF.

Regarding this clone: Other DNA sequences in the same sample also yield this CDR3. V usage is TRBV5-6 and J usage is TRBJ2-1, with TRBD1 matching over 8 bases. Losses at the gene ends were 2 bases for V and 3 bases for J; bases not matched to a gene: 1. Germline V lookup: CDR1 SGHDT, CDR2 YYEEEE. The CDR3 loop spans 14 amino acids. In DNA form, the CDR3 reads TGTGCCAGCAGCTTAGGGACAGGCTACAATGAGCAGTTCTTC. Translated, it gives CASSLGTGYNEQFF.

This chain connects TRBV10-1 to TRBJ2-5; the D is unclear. V lost 8 bases, J lost 5 bases, and 9 bases lay in between. This CDR3 has 11 residues. In germline, CDR1 is WNHNN, CDR2 SYGVQD (reference sequence). In nucleotides, the CDR3 is TGCGCCAGCGGCTACGGGGAGACCCAGTACTTC. This encodes CASGYGETQYF.

The chain carries TRBV5-5 and TRBJ2-7, with D perhaps assigned TRBD1 or TRBD2 (5 bases each). Germline loops: CDR1 SGHKS, CDR2 YYEKEE (reference sequence). Trimming cost V 3 bases and J 0 bases, with 10 bases left between them. This CDR3 has 14 amino acids. In DNA, the CDR3 is TGTGCCAGCAGCTATCTGGGGGACTCCTACGAGCAGTACTTC. Translation: CASSYLGDSYEQYF.

The V call is TRBV5-4, the J call TRBJ2-7; 10 bases align to TRBD2. The junction had 6 bases not matched to a gene; V was cut back by 4 bases and J by 2 bases. The germline V gene encodes CDR1 SGHNT and CDR2 YYREEE (reference sequence). The CDR3 is made up of 15 amino acids. The CDR3 region is CASSGTSGVPYEQYF. The CDR3 coding sequence is TGTGCCAGCAGCGGAACTAGCGGGGTCCCCTACGAGCAGTACTTC.

This clone was counted only a few times. The chain recombines TRBV7-9 with TRBJ1-2; TRBD1 might be the D (6 bases). V was trimmed by 0 bases and J by 9 bases, leaving 11 bases between them. Germline loops: CDR1 SEHNR, CDR2 FQNEAQ (reference sequence). This CDR3 comprises 13 residues. CDR3 sequence: CASSLADRIRYTF. The CDR3 DNA reads TGTGCCAGCAGCTTAGCCGACAGGATTCGCTACACCTTC.

The rearrangement joins TRBV7-9 to TRBJ1-1; no clear D. CDR3 length: 11 amino acids. Looked up from germline, CDR1 is SEHNR and CDR2 is FQNEAQ (reference sequence). Trimming left V 4 bases short and J 7 bases short, with 7 bases between. The CDR3 region is CASSWTVEAFF. In DNA form, the CDR3 reads TGTGCCAGCAGCTGGACGGTTGAAGCTTTCTTT.

CDR3 DNA sequence: TGTGCCAGCAGCCACGGGAGGGGGCTCACAGATACGCAGTATTTT. It specifies CASSHGRGLTDTQYF. The rearrangement joins TRBV9 to TRBJ2-3; weak D call: TRBD2 (8 bases). Trimming took 4 bases from V and 2 from J, leaving 14 bases between them. Germline CDR1 reads SGDLS; CDR2 reads YYNGEE. The CDR3 is 15 amino acids.

The gene calls are TRBV4-3 and TRBJ2-1, with D possibly TRBD2 on 6 matching bases. The CDR3 totals 18 residues. Trimming removed 0 bases at V and 0 bases at J, with 15 bases between. The germline V gene encodes CDR1 LGHNA and CDR2 YSLEER. CDR3 nucleotide sequence: TGCGCCAGCAGCCAAGAAGGGGTTGCGGGGCGCTCCTACAATGAGCAGTTCTTC. Protein sequence: CASSQEGVAGRSYNEQFF.

Concerning this clone itself: The same CDR3 also results from other DNA sequences found in this sample. The genes are TRBV9 and TRBJ1-5; 7 nucleotides agree with TRBD1. From germline, CDR1 is SGDLS and CDR2 YYNGEE. V gave up 3 bases and J gave up 3 bases; unmatched junction bases: 3. The CDR3 contains 14 residues. The CDR3 region is CASSAGTANQPQHF. CDR3 sequence (DNA): TGTGCCAGCAGCGCTGGGACAGCCAATCAGCCCCAGCATTTT.

This chain's CDR3 is CASSGHTKTGSGVNQPQHF. DNA for the CDR3: TGTGCCAGCAGTGGTCACACGAAGACAGGTTCAGGGGTCAATCAGCCCCAGCATTTT. The chain couples TRBV28 to TRBJ1-5; D might be TRBD1 (6 bases). CDR1 is MDHEN, CDR2 SYDVKM, per germline. The V and J ends lost 5 bases and 3 bases respectively, with 26 bases between them. The CDR3 has 19 amino acids.